One T cell receptor (beta chain) is described in this entry. This sample was taken from a study of long-term antiretroviral therapy in people with HIV. Samples were assayed with immunoSEQ v3.0 at survey level. Using immunoSEQ multiplex PCR, the repertoire was profiled, and TCRdb retains in-frame clones only, with some absent. The data hold approximately 26,000 clones, with 65% to 85% observed a single time. The V end was cut by 4 bases, the J end by 1 base, with 11 bases between. Germline V gene lookup returns CDR1 SGHDT and CDR2 YYEEEE. The CDR3 extends over 14 amino acids. The sample in question was unsorted PBMCs, obtained 0.4 years after starting antiretroviral therapy. The chain has TRBV5-6 and TRBJ1-1; D unclear. The sequence derives from a young man with HIV. The CDR3 bases are TGTGCCAGCAGCCCGACGGCCGGGAACACTGAAGCTTTCTTT. Residues: CASSPTAGNTEAFF.